The 2 T cell receptor beta chains reported below all come from one sample, sequenced in a study of human T cells and chemical hapten exposure. TCRdb used MiXCR to reprocess the RACE reads, holding one entry per CDR3 protein. The sample carries about 96,000 distinct CDR3 sequences, around 9.3% recorded once. As to time point: patch test 2, 6 weeks after DPC sensitization. Indicated treatment: therapeutic diphenylcyclopropenone sensitization with weekly scalp DPC. Here the sequenced sample was whole blood, taken in connection with sensitization to the hapten diphenylcyclopropenone (DPC). Source of these receptors: a woman in her thirties or forties with alopecia areata. Some clones in this sample may be carry-over from other donors' samples.

The rearrangement uses TRBV29-1 and TRBJ2-7; 12 bases agree with TRBD2. Germline V CDR1 and CDR2: SQVTM, ANQGSEA. Losses at the gene ends were 1 base for V and 9 bases for J; bases not matched to a gene: 7. The CDR3 loop spans 14 amino acids. The CDR3 sequence: CSVEGLAGEFGQYF. CDR3 bases: TGCAGCGTTGAAGGACTAGCGGGAGAGTTCGGGCAGTACTTC.

This clonotype was detected many times. The J gene is TRBJ2-7, the V gene TRBV28; D may be TRBD2 (6 bases). This CDR3 contains 13 residues. CDR1 and CDR2 (germline): MDHEN, SYDVKM. Deletions cut 6 bases from V and 6 bases from J, with 15 bases between. This chain's CDR3 is CASRVSGPREQYF. The CDR3 DNA reads TGTGCCAGCAGGGTCAGCGGGCCGCGCGAGCAGTACTTC.